This T cell receptor beta chain was documented in a study of CD8 T cells in Susac syndrome. Study observations and caveats: The study admitted that it had a relatively small number of individuals in its TCR sequencing and HLA analysis.

The multiple sclerosis control cohort comprised treatment-naive individuals presenting with stable or active relapsing-remitting disease. A remark on this clonotype: No antigen is known for it.

Random hexamers were used to reverse transcribe an amount of roughly 0.45 to 1 ug RNA. Amplification of TCR beta CDR3 was carried out by immunoSEQ multiplex PCR, which covered 54 Vbeta and 13 Jbeta segments. MiXCR, run by TCRdb on the immunoSEQ multiplex PCR reads, gives a single entry per CDR3 protein. The sample lists about 250,000 distinct CDR3 sequences; 90% to 95% were seen once. This TCR was recovered from a human donor with multiple sclerosis. Sequencing was done on a sample of CD4+ T cells from PBMCs.

This CDR3 reads CAIRDRSYEQYF. In DNA, the CDR3 is TGCGCCATACGAGACAGGTCCTACGAGCAGTACTTC. This chain connects TRBV5-1 to TRBJ2-7; D is possibly TRBD1 (6 bases). V lost 9 bases to trimming and J lost 1 base, with 11 bases between them. The CDR3 runs 12 residues. Germline V gene lookup returns CDR1 SGHRS and CDR2 YFSETQ.